Sequencing of this T cell receptor (beta chain) was carried out in a study of blood T cell repertoires in COVID-19 (dated by TCRdb to about 2020). Some background on the complete study: Samples covering the acute and convalescent phases of COVID-19 were provided by collaborators in the United States, Italy and Spain. The prospective study material was composed of cDNA or gDNA derived from T cells, B-cell-depleted T cells, or PBMCs. The dataset comprised deeply sampled blood TCRbeta repertoires from subjects exposed to, actively infected with, or recovered from COVID-19. The repertoires were released in a freely available public database meant as a resource for research on the immune response to SARS-CoV-2. Samples came from the ongoing ImmuneRACE study (first 160 participants) plus 1,254 subjects from 6 global collaborators. A de-identified subject ID, COVID-19 status, age in years and sex were almost always included in the sample metadata. HLA class I and class II types, where available, came from metadata supplied by the sample provider rather than from assay-based typing.

For this clone: Its antigen is still unknown. Base qualities were left out, and no much larger clone turns up one base away.

What the work shows at the level of the full study, not this receptor alone: How much clinical and demographic metadata was included differed by source and by participant, and the metadata was provided uncurated.

The immunoSEQ Assay, a bias-controlled multiplex PCR, was used to amplify TCRbeta CDR3 regions from genomic DNA. As for how the authors treated the data: Nucleated cell counts per sample were estimated from amplification of reference gene primers within the assay. To quantify the absolute abundance of each unique TCRbeta CDR3 rearrangement, sequence reads were collapsed and filtered. For each sample, productive Simpson clonality was calculated as the square root of Simpson's diversity index over productive rearrangements. TCRdb holds this immuneACCESS table with in-frame rearrangements only. Some clones are missing; in checked studies, unresolved V genes explain under half, and the rest has no known cause. V, J and clone size derive from that table, while D and trimming were established from the DNA sequence. In this sample the table shows hundreds of thousands of clones, roughly 87% of which occur a single time. The ten largest clones take up 0.9% of the sample.

In Seattle, one collaborating source enrolled patients while the infection was active and tracked those patients longitudinally over the course of disease. Whole blood was collected in K2EDTA tubes by collaborating institutions according to the institutions' own protocols. Collaborator samples were shipped for TCRbeta analysis as frozen whole blood, isolated PBMCs, or DNA extracted from either sample type. Including the terminal cysteine and phenylalanine, the CDR3 comprises 16 residues. Just CDR3 DNA is preserved here, 48 bases in frame from base 1. Trimmed from V: 0 bases; trimmed from J: 2 bases; junction bases lacking a gene match: 2. According to the germline V gene (reference sequence), CDR1 reads SGHNT and CDR2 reads YYREEE.

The sequencing sample was made of peripheral blood. This sequence uses TRBV5-4 and TRBJ2-3, with 11 middle bases fitting TRBD2. The TCR originated in a man aged 18-30 years with COVID-19, enrolled during active disease. The CDR3 reads CASSLALAGVTDTQYF. The DNA reads TGTGCCAGCAGCTTGGCACTAGCGGGGGTCACAGATACGCAGTATTTT.